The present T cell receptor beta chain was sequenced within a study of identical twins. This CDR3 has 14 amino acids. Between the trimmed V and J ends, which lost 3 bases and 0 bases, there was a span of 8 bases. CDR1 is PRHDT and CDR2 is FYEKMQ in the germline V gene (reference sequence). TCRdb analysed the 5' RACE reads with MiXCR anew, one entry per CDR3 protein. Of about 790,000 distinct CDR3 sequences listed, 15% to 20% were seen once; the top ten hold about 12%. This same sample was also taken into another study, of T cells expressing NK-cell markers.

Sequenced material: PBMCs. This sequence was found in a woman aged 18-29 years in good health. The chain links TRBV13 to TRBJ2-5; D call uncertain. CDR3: CASSLVEYQETQYF. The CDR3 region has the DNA TGTGCCAGCAGCTTGGTGGAGTACCAAGAGACCCAGTACTTC.